Listed below are T cell receptor beta chains from one sample, sequenced in a study of T cell responses to AZD1222 COVID-19 vaccine. Method: immunoSEQ multiplex PCR; TCRdb's copy keeps in-frame clones and lacks some. The table lists tens of thousands of clones, less than 95% of them singletons. The input for sequencing was peripheral blood, taken 28 days after the second AZD1222 dose. These receptors came from an adult who received the AZD1222 COVID-19 vaccine. The CDR3 runs from the conserved cysteine through the conserved F or W. Fields, in order: V gene, clone size, J gene, D gene, CDR3 DNA, CDR3 protein. A D gene is named only where the DNA matches it firmly. Clone size is not always given. Where it is, it says once, few, many or a class for expanded clones.

TRBV19	-	TRBJ2-7	TRBD1	TGTGCCAGTAGCACGGACAGGGGAAATAGCCGGTACTTC	CASSTDRGNSRYF
TRBV7-8	-	TRBJ1-1	TRBD1	TGTGCCAGCAGGCCCGGGACAGAGAACACTGAAGCTTTCTTT	CASRPGTENTEAFF
TRBV7-6	-	TRBJ2-3	-	TGTGCCAGCAGCCCCGGGAGAACAGATACGCAGTATTTT	CASSPGRTDTQYF
TRBV9	-	TRBJ1-3	-	TGTGCCAGCAGCCCAACAGGTCCTGGAAACACCATATATTTT	CASSPTGPGNTIYF
TRBV14	-	TRBJ1-2	TRBD1	TGTGCCAGCAGCCGGCAGACAGGGGGCTCGGAAGGCTACACCTTC	CASSRQTGGSEGYTF
TRBV5-4	-	TRBJ2-1	TRBD2	TGTGCCAGCAGCCCTGCGGGAGGGCAGCTTGCTGAGCAGTTCTTC	CASSPAGGQLAEQFF
TRBV4-3	-	TRBJ1-1	-	TGCGCCAGCAGCCAAGTCCCGGGGGAGAAAGCTTTCTTT	CASSQVPGEKAFF
TRBV18	-	TRBJ1-6	TRBD1	TGTGCCAGCTCACGGGCCGACAGGGATAATTCACCCCTCCACTTT	CASSRADRDNSPLHF
TRBV2	-	TRBJ2-5	-	TGTGCCAGCAGTGAGAAACGTTCCAACCAAGAGACCCAGTACTTC	CASSEKRSNQETQYF
TRBV5-8	-	TRBJ2-7	-	TGTGCCAGCAGCCCGACAACTAGTCGCTACGAGCAGTACTTC	CASSPTTSRYEQYF
TRBV5-1	once	TRBJ2-1	-	TGCGCCAGCAGCAATAGGGATGAGCAGTTCTTC	CASSNRDEQFF
TRBV11-3	-	TRBJ2-7	-	TGTGCCAGCAGCCCTAGGAGGACCTACGAGCAGTACTTC	CASSPRRTYEQYF
TRBV7-2	once	TRBJ1-4	-	TGTGCCAGCAGCTCCAGAACAGGGAGCGGTAATGAAAAACTGTTTTTT	CASSSRTGSGNEKLFF
TRBV5-4	-	TRBJ1-2	-	TGTGCCAGCAGCTTTCGAGGGGTCCGCTATGGCTACACCTTC	CASSFRGVRYGYTF
TRBV11-3	-	TRBJ1-1	TRBD1	TGTGCCAGCAGCGGACGACAGGGGTCCTCTGAAGCTTTCTTT	CASSGRQGSSEAFF
TRBV5-5	-	TRBJ1-1	-	TGTGCCAGCAGCTTGGAGTGGGGTGCTGAAGCTTTCTTT	CASSLEWGAEAFF
TRBV3-1/TRBV3-2	-	TRBJ1-5	-	TGTGCCAGCAGCCAAGGGGGCGGGTTCATGGATCAGCCCCAGCATTTT	CASSQGGGFMDQPQHF
TRBV11-3	few	TRBJ2-1	-	TGTGCCAGCAGCTTAGTAGATGAGCAGTTCTTC	CASSLVDEQFF
TRBV11-3	-	TRBJ1-6	-	TGTGCCAGCAGCTTAGAGGGACTTCTCGATTCACCCCTCCACTTT	CASSLEGLLDSPLHF
TRBV7-8	-	TRBJ2-6	-	TGTGCCAGCAGCTTATCCCGGATTAGGGGCTCTGGGGCCAACGTCCTGACTTTC	CASSLSRIRGSGANVLTF
TRBV4-1	once	TRBJ1-2	-	TGCGCCAGCAGCCCCCTTGACGGACCGGTCGGCTACACCTTC	CASSPLDGPVGYTF
TRBV7-9	-	TRBJ2-3	-	TGTGCCAGCAGCTTACTGGGGGATTCCACAGATACGCAGTATTTT	CASSLLGDSTDTQYF
TRBV20-1	-	TRBJ2-3	-	TGCAGTGCGAGTCAGGCCAGCACAGATACGCAGTATTTT	CSASQASTDTQYF
TRBV5-1	-	TRBJ2-7	TRBD1	TGCGCCAGCAGCTTGGTGCCCCACGATGGACAGGTAAGCTACGAGCAGTACTTC	CASSLVPHDGQVSYEQYF
TRBV19	-	TRBJ1-1	TRBD1	TGTGCCAGTAGTAAGGACAGGGGGAACACTGAAGCTTTCTTT	CASSKDRGNTEAFF
TRBV2	-	TRBJ1-2	-	TGTGCCAGCAGTCTGGACGGCTACACCTTC	CASSLDGYTF
TRBV9	once	TRBJ2-7	-	TGTGCCAGCAGCGTGTCGGGAGTATACGAGCAGTACTTC	CASSVSGVYEQYF
TRBV11-3	few	TRBJ2-3	TRBD2	TGTGCCAGCAGTCTCGGACTAGCCGCAGATACGCAGTATTTT	CASSLGLAADTQYF
TRBV30	-	TRBJ1-5	-	TGTGCCTGGAGTGTATCCCGAGATCAGCCCCAGCATTTT	CAWSVSRDQPQHF
TRBV11-2	-	TRBJ1-1	-	TGTGCCAGCAGCTTAGATTACTGGATGAACACTGAAGCTTTCTTT	CASSLDYWMNTEAFF
TRBV5-4	-	TRBJ2-2	-	TGTGCCAGCACCAAAGAGGGGCTCAACACCGGGGAGCTGTTTTTT	CASTKEGLNTGELFF
TRBV5-5	-	TRBJ1-5	TRBD1	TGTGCCAGCAGCGGGGGACAGGGTAGAAATCAGCCCCAGCATTTT	CASSGGQGRNQPQHF
TRBV3-1/TRBV3-2	-	TRBJ2-7	TRBD1	TGTGCCAGTCAGACGGCAGGGGGTACCTACGAGCAGTACTTC	CASQTAGGTYEQYF
TRBV6-2/TRBV6-3	-	TRBJ1-1	-	TGTGCCAGCAGTTCAGCTCGGACAGCGAAGAACACTGAAGCTTTCTTT	CASSSARTAKNTEAFF
TRBV5-1	-	TRBJ1-1	-	TGCGCCAGCAGCTTGATGGGGACCACTGAAGCTTTCTTT	CASSLMGTTEAFF
TRBV4-2	-	TRBJ2-1	TRBD2	TGTGCCAGCAGCCGGACTCCTCTAGCGGGAGGGATAGTCAGCTCCTACAATGAGCAGTTCTTC	CASSRTPLAGGIVSSYNEQFF
TRBV27	-	TRBJ2-3	TRBD2	TGTGCCAGCAGTTGGGGACCCGGGACTAGCACTCCAGATACGCAGTATTTT	CASSWGPGTSTPDTQYF
TRBV6-8	-	TRBJ2-5	TRBD2	TGTGCCAGCAGTTACGACGAACTAGCGGGGGCCTACCCCCAAGAGACCCAGTACTTC	CASSYDELAGAYPQETQYF
TRBV6-2/TRBV6-3	-	TRBJ2-7	-	TGTGCCAGCAGTTACCGAGGGGAGCAGTACTTC	CASSYRGEQYF
TRBV6-5	-	TRBJ2-2	-	TGTGCCAGCACCAGGGGTGACACCGGGGAGCTGTTTTTT	CASTRGDTGELFF
TRBV13	-	TRBJ1-2	TRBD1	TGTGCCAGCAGCTTAACAGGGGGCGGTTATGGCTACACCTTC	CASSLTGGGYGYTF
TRBV4-1	-	TRBJ1-5	-	TGCGCCAGCAGCCAAGATCGGGGTCAGCCCCAGCATTTT	CASSQDRGQPQHF
TRBV5-8	-	TRBJ2-2	-	TGTGCCAGCAGCTTTCGGAGGAACACCGGGGAGCTGTTTTTT	CASSFRRNTGELFF
TRBV5-4	once	TRBJ2-3	-	TGTGCCAGCAGCTTGGAGTCCTGGAAGGCCACAGATACGCAGTATTTT	CASSLESWKATDTQYF
TRBV30	-	TRBJ1-1	-	TGTGCCTGGAGTCCCTTGGGACTGGAGAACACTGAAGCTTTCTTT	CAWSPLGLENTEAFF
TRBV2	-	TRBJ1-2	-	TGTGCCAGCAGTGTGGCGGCTTATGGCTACACCTTC	CASSVAAYGYTF
TRBV6-5	-	TRBJ2-1	-	TGTGCCAGCAGCGTAGACAGGAGTATGTACAATGAGCAGTTCTTC	CASSVDRSMYNEQFF
TRBV4-1	once	TRBJ1-1	TRBD1	TGCGCCAGCAGCCAGGAGGGACAGTTCCCGAACACTGAAGCTTTCTTT	CASSQEGQFPNTEAFF
TRBV4-3	-	TRBJ2-2	TRBD2	TGCGCCAGCAGCCAACTTAGCGGGTCATACACCGGGGAGCTGTTTTTT	CASSQLSGSYTGELFF
TRBV4-1	few	TRBJ2-1	TRBD2	TGCGCCAGCAGCCAGGGCACGGGAGGGGGGCAGTTCTTC	CASSQGTGGGQFF